The subject of this entry is one T cell receptor (beta chain). The data stem from a study of shared T cell receptors in the human thymus. The data were produced by immunoSEQ multiplex PCR, yet TCRdb's version contains in-frame clones alone and is incomplete. The repertoire includes more than 550,000 clones, roughly 86% of them detected once, and approximately 0.0097% sits in the top ten. This same sample was also part of a study on human thymus T cells. From that report: Healthy Finnish infants having corrective surgery for congenital heart defects served as donors. Obtained as resections during corrective heart surgery, the thymus tissue was then studied. Within thymic and blood repertoires, V and J gene usage appeared to be biased. Related research has reported that thymic repertoires overlap highly among unrelated individuals.

The TCR sequence derives from a boy less than two years old with a congenital heart defect. Sequencing was performed on thymocytes.

The CDR3 DNA sequence: TGTGCCAGCAGTCGCTCCGGGAGGGAGGACTACGAGCAGTACTTC. This encodes CASSRSGREDYEQYF. The V and J genes are TRBV7-9 and TRBJ2-7, with 8 positions matching TRBD2. Germline V gene lookup returns CDR1 SEHNR and CDR2 FQNEAQ (reference sequence). The CDR3 sequence is 15 residues long. V was clipped by 6 bases and J by 3 bases; unmatched bases: 10.